This T cell receptor beta chain emerged from a study of CD8+ T cells in alopecia areata. Germline CDR1 reads MNHEY; CDR2 reads SVGAGI. The CDR3 loop spans 14 amino acids. The V end lost 3 bases, the J end lost 4 bases, and 12 bases lay between the germline ends. A word on this clone: Its antigen is unidentified.

RNA, once extracted, was reverse transcribed into cDNA for use as the sequencing template. The method was immunoSEQ multiplex PCR; TCRdb's version includes in-frame clones alone and lacks a portion of them. The sample holds fewer than 100,000 clones, about 70% seen once. This sample's treatment: oral pan-JAK inhibitor, 5-10 mg twice daily. Those with alopecia areata gave lesional scalp punch biopsies and peripheral blood. Starting from PBMCs, sorting isolated CD4+ and CD8+ T cells. Study-wide results and caveats: A large proportion of expanded lesional clones were detected persisting in scalp and blood during tofacitinib.

The chain combines TRBV6-5 with TRBJ1-2, with unresolved D. Specimen: CD8+ T cells sorted from blood, collected at week 44, from a patient treated with tofacitinib. The receptor was derived from a human donor with alopecia areata. The chain's CDR3 is CASSYIGDSYGYTF. CDR3 nucleotides: TGTGCCAGCAGTTATATTGGGGATAGCTATGGCTACACCTTC.